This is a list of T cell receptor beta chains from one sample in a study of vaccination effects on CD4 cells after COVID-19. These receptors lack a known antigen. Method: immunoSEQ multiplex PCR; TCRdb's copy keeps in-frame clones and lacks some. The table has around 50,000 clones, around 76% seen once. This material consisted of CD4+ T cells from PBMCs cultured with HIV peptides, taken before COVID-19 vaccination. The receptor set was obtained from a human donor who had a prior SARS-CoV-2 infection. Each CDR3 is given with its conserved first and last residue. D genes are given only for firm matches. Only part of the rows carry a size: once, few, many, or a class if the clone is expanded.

CDR3: CASSGPSGARFF
DNA: TGTGCCAGCAGCGGACCTAGCGGAGCGAGGTTCTTC
size: -
V: TRBV9
J: TRBJ2-1
D: TRBD2

CDR3: CASSLVGTGFNYGYTF
DNA: TGTGCCAGCAGCTTGGTTGGGACAGGCTTTAACTATGGCTACACCTTC
size: -
V: TRBV27
J: TRBJ1-2
D: TRBD1

CDR3: CASTEDRDKHTEAFF
DNA: TGTGCCAGTACCGAAGACCGGGACAAACACACTGAAGCTTTCTTT
size: -
V: TRBV19
J: TRBJ1-1
D: -

CDR3: CASSQDLGNYGYTF
DNA: TGTGCCAGCAGCCAAGATTTAGGGAACTATGGCTACACCTTC
size: -
V: TRBV4-2
J: TRBJ1-2
D: -

CDR3: CASSLALRDETQYF
DNA: TGTGCCAGCAGCTTAGCTCTACGGGACGAGACCCAGTACTTC
size: -
V: TRBV7-2
J: TRBJ2-5
D: -

CDR3: CASSLLSGGGTYEQYF
DNA: TGTGCCAGCAGTTTATTATCCGGCGGAGGCACCTACGAGCAGTACTTC
size: -
V: TRBV27
J: TRBJ2-7
D: -

CDR3: CASGGTGLTRNQPQHF
DNA: TGTGCTAGTGGTGGGACCGGCCTGACTAGGAATCAGCCCCAGCATTTT
size: -
V: TRBV12-5
J: TRBJ1-5
D: -

CDR3: CASSDSSVDSLSGNTIYF
DNA: TGTGCCAGCAGTGACTCGTCAGTGGACAGTCTCTCTGGAAACACCATATATTTT
size: -
V: TRBV6-4
J: TRBJ1-3
D: -

CDR3: CASSTGRRGYTF
DNA: TGTGCCAGCAGCACAGGTAGACGTGGCTACACCTTC
size: -
V: TRBV2
J: TRBJ1-2
D: -

CDR3: CSASPLGQGYSPLHF
DNA: TGCAGTGCTAGTCCATTGGGACAGGGATATTCACCCCTCCACTTT
size: -
V: TRBV20-1
J: TRBJ1-6
D: TRBD1

CDR3: CASKLAGGSYEQYF
DNA: TGTGCCAGCAAGCTAGCGGGAGGGTCCTACGAGCAGTACTTC
size: -
V: TRBV27
J: TRBJ2-7
D: TRBD2

CDR3: CASSLDLAGGTGELFF
DNA: TGCGCCAGCAGCTTGGACCTAGCGGGGGGCACCGGGGAGCTGTTTTTT
size: few
V: TRBV5-1
J: TRBJ2-2
D: TRBD2

CDR3: CASSQDFDYEQYF
DNA: TGCGCCAGCAGCCAAGATTTCGACTACGAGCAGTACTTC
size: few
V: TRBV4-1
J: TRBJ2-7
D: -

CDR3: CASSEPLTSGRAADTQYF
DNA: TGTGCCAGTAGTGAACCGCTTACTAGCGGGAGGGCCGCGGATACGCAGTATTTT
size: once
V: TRBV19
J: TRBJ2-3
D: TRBD2

CDR3: CASSGGQEHYGYTF
DNA: TGTGCCAGCAGCGGGGGACAGGAGCACTATGGCTACACCTTC
size: -
V: TRBV5-4
J: TRBJ1-2
D: TRBD1

CDR3: CAISPQINDQPQHF
DNA: TGTGCCATTTCCCCCCAAATTAACGATCAGCCCCAGCATTTT
size: -
V: TRBV10-3
J: TRBJ1-5
D: -

CDR3: CASSPRGWRSPLHF
DNA: TGTGCCAGCAGCCCCAGGGGATGGCGATCACCCCTCCACTTT
size: few
V: TRBV2
J: TRBJ1-6
D: -

CDR3: CASSLEGAGADTDTQYF
DNA: TGTGCCAGCAGCTTAGAAGGTGCAGGGGCCGACACAGATACGCAGTATTTT
size: -
V: TRBV7-2
J: TRBJ2-3
D: -

CDR3: CASSTPRVANEKLFF
DNA: TGTGCCAGCAGTACCCCCAGGGTGGCTAATGAAAAACTGTTTTTT
size: once
V: TRBV2
J: TRBJ1-4
D: -

CDR3: CASSLGAGGNQPQHF
DNA: TGTGCCAGCAGCTTGGGTGCAGGGGGCAATCAGCCCCAGCATTTT
size: -
V: TRBV5-6
J: TRBJ1-5
D: -

CDR3: CASSSGTYQETQYF
DNA: TGCGCCAGCAGCAGCGGGACTTACCAAGAGACCCAGTACTTC
size: -
V: TRBV5-1
J: TRBJ2-5
D: TRBD2

CDR3: CASSSLGLAGGFQETQYF
DNA: TGTGCCAGCAGCTCCCTGGGACTAGCGGGGGGCTTTCAAGAGACCCAGTACTTC
size: -
V: TRBV7-6
J: TRBJ2-5
D: TRBD2

CDR3: CSVELLNEKLFF
DNA: TGCAGCGTTGAATTACTGAATGAAAAACTGTTTTTT
size: -
V: TRBV29-1
J: TRBJ1-4
D: -

CDR3: CASSFVRSYGYTF
DNA: TGTGCCAGCAGCTTCGTCAGGAGCTATGGCTACACCTTC
size: -
V: TRBV11-2
J: TRBJ1-2
D: -

CDR3: CASRGEPLGQPQHF
DNA: TGTGCCAGCAGGGGTGAACCACTTGGGCAGCCCCAGCATTTT
size: -
V: TRBV2
J: TRBJ1-5
D: -

CDR3: CASSLVGTYGELFF
DNA: TGCGCCAGCAGCTTGGTGGGGACCTACGGGGAGCTGTTTTTT
size: -
V: TRBV5-1
J: TRBJ2-2
D: -

CDR3: CASSTRSGQGHTEAFF
DNA: TGTGCCAGCAGTACTCGGTCGGGACAGGGGCACACTGAAGCTTTCTTT
size: -
V: TRBV19
J: TRBJ1-1
D: TRBD1

CDR3: CASGQPGRRNEQFF
DNA: TGTGCTAGTGGACAACCGGGACGTCGGAATGAGCAGTTCTTC
size: -
V: TRBV12-5
J: TRBJ2-1
D: -

CDR3: CATNGNTDTQYF
DNA: TGTGCCACTAACGGGAACACAGATACGCAGTATTTT
size: -
V: TRBV24-1
J: TRBJ2-3
D: -

CDR3: CASSFGQGATNEKLFF
DNA: TGCGCCAGCAGCTTCGGACAGGGCGCAACTAATGAAAAACTGTTTTTT
size: -
V: TRBV5-1
J: TRBJ1-4
D: TRBD1

CDR3: CASSPGTPANYGYTF
DNA: TGTGCCAGCAGCCCAGGGACACCGGCTAACTATGGCTACACCTTC
size: -
V: TRBV7-3
J: TRBJ1-2
D: -

CDR3: CASSPRQTLDGGYTF
DNA: TGTGCCAGCAGCCCCCGACAGACTCTTGATGGGGGCTACACCTTC
size: once
V: TRBV7-2
J: TRBJ1-2
D: -

CDR3: CASSLYEGSTDTQYF
DNA: TGTGCCAGCAGCCTATACGAGGGGAGCACAGATACGCAGTATTTT
size: -
V: TRBV7-3
J: TRBJ2-3
D: -

CDR3: CASSLRAGAEAFF
DNA: TGTGCCAGCAGCTTAAGGGCAGGGGCTGAGGCTTTCTTT
size: -
V: TRBV7-9
J: TRBJ1-1
D: -

CDR3: CASSSLLPGANVLTF
DNA: TGTGCCAGCAGCTCCCTTCTGCCTGGGGCCAACGTCCTGACTTTC
size: -
V: TRBV7-2
J: TRBJ2-6
D: -

CDR3: CASSLGLAGQETQYF
DNA: TGCGCCAGCAGCTTGGGACTAGCGGGGCAAGAGACCCAGTACTTC
size: -
V: TRBV5-1
J: TRBJ2-5
D: TRBD2

CDR3: CASSLSGGTEAFF
DNA: TGTGCCAGCAGCCTTTCAGGGGGCACTGAAGCTTTCTTT
size: -
V: TRBV12-3/TRBV12-4
J: TRBJ1-1
D: TRBD1

CDR3: CASSLVINYEQYF
DNA: TGTGCCAGCAGCTTAGTAATCAACTACGAGCAGTACTTC
size: -
V: TRBV11-2
J: TRBJ2-7
D: -

CDR3: CATSSNRGQDRRGYTF
DNA: TGTGCCACCAGCAGCAACAGGGGGCAGGATAGACGCGGCTACACCTTC
size: few
V: TRBV15
J: TRBJ1-2
D: TRBD1

CDR3: CASSAEGASPTYGYTF
DNA: TGTGCCAGCAGTGCCGAGGGGGCTTCTCCTACTTATGGCTACACCTTC
size: -
V: TRBV2
J: TRBJ1-2
D: TRBD1

CDR3: CASSWEPGQGTGEQYF
DNA: TGTGCCAGTAGTTGGGAACCGGGACAGGGGACGGGAGAGCAGTACTTC
size: -
V: TRBV19
J: TRBJ2-7
D: TRBD1

CDR3: CASSYVGGAGELFF
DNA: TGTGCCAGCAGTTACGTCGGGGGGGCCGGGGAGCTGTTTTTT
size: once
V: TRBV6-5
J: TRBJ2-2
D: TRBD2

CDR3: CASSLLPGQGASGPGYTF
DNA: TGCGCCAGCAGCTTACTGCCGGGACAGGGGGCATCGGGACCCGGCTACACCTTC
size: -
V: TRBV5-1
J: TRBJ1-2
D: TRBD1

CDR3: CASSPGTTIGEQFF
DNA: TGTGCCAGCAGTCCCGGGACTACGATAGGGGAGCAGTTCTTC
size: -
V: TRBV2
J: TRBJ2-1
D: TRBD2

CDR3: CASSLAVDSSTDTQYF
DNA: TGCGCCAGCAGCTTGGCCGTGGACAGTAGCACAGATACGCAGTATTTT
size: -
V: TRBV5-1
J: TRBJ2-3
D: -

CDR3: CASSSTGGWTEAFF
DNA: TGCGCCAGCAGCTCGACAGGGGGCTGGACTGAAGCTTTCTTT
size: -
V: TRBV5-1
J: TRBJ1-1
D: TRBD1

CDR3: CASSPRTSGTETQYF
DNA: TGTGCCAGCAGCCCGCGGACTAGCGGGACAGAGACCCAGTACTTC
size: -
V: TRBV5-4
J: TRBJ2-5
D: TRBD2

CDR3: CASSLLGQPLGTEAFF
DNA: TGTGCCAGCAGCTTACTCGGCCAGCCATTGGGCACTGAAGCTTTCTTT
size: -
V: TRBV11-1
J: TRBJ1-1
D: -

CDR3: CASSIGTSGMREDTQYF
DNA: TGTGCCAGCAGCATCGGGACTAGCGGGATGAGGGAGGATACGCAGTATTTT
size: once
V: TRBV11-2
J: TRBJ2-3
D: TRBD2

CDR3: CASSQGTRTYEQYF
DNA: TGTGCCAGCAGCCAAGGGACTAGAACCTACGAGCAGTACTTC
size: -
V: TRBV7-9
J: TRBJ2-7
D: TRBD2

CDR3: CASDQWPTGELFF
DNA: TGTGCCAGCGACCAATGGCCAACCGGGGAGCTGTTTTTT
size: few
V: TRBV6-6
J: TRBJ2-2
D: -

CDR3: CASSLAGALRYEQYF
DNA: TGTGCCAGCAGTCTAGCGGGAGCTTTAAGGTACGAGCAGTACTTC
size: -
V: TRBV13
J: TRBJ2-7
D: TRBD2

CDR3: CASSLEIPDRVSQPQHF
DNA: TGTGCCAGCAGCTTAGAGATCCCAGACAGGGTAAGTCAGCCCCAGCATTTT
size: once
V: TRBV7-4
J: TRBJ1-5
D: TRBD1

CDR3: CASGFNPSRDIVYNEQFF
DNA: TGTGCTAGTGGTTTCAATCCCTCCCGGGACATAGTTTACAATGAGCAGTTCTTC
size: once
V: TRBV12-5
J: TRBJ2-1
D: -